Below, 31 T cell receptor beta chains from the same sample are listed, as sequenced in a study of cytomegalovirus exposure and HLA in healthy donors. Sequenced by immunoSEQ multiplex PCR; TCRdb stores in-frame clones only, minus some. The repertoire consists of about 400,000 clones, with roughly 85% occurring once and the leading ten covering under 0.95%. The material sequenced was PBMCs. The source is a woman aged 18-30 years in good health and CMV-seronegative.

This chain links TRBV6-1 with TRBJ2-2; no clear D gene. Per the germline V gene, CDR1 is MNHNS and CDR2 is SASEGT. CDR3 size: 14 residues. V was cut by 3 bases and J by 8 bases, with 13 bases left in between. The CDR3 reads CASSENRASGELFF. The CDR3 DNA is TGTGCCAGCAGTGAGAACCGAGCAAGTGGGGAGCTGTTTTTT.

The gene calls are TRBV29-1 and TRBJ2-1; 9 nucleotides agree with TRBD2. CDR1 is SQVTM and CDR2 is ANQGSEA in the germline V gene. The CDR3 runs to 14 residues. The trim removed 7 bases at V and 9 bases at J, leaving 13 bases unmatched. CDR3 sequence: CSGQREVVLGEQFF. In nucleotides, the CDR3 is TGCAGCGGCCAGCGGGAGGTGGTGCTGGGTGAGCAGTTCTTC.

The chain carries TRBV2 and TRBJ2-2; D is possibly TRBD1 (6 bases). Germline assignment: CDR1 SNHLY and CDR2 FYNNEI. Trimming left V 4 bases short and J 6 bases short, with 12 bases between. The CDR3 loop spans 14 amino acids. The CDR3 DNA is TGTGCCAGCAGTGTACAGGGATTACCCGGGGAGCTGTTTTTT. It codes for CASSVQGLPGELFF.

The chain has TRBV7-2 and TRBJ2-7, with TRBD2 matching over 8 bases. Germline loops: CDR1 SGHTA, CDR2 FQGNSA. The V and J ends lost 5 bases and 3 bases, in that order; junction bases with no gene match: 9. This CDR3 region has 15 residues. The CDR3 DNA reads TGTGCCAGCAGCCAAAGGGCTAGCGGGTTCTACGAGCAGTACTTC. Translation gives CASSQRASGFYEQYF.

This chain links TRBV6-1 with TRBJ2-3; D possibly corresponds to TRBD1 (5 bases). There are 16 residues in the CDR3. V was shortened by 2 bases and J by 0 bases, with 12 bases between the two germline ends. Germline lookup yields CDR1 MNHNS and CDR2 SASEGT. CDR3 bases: TGTGCCAGCAGTGAAATCAGGGAAAAGAGCACAGATACGCAGTATTTT. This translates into CASSEIREKSTDTQYF.

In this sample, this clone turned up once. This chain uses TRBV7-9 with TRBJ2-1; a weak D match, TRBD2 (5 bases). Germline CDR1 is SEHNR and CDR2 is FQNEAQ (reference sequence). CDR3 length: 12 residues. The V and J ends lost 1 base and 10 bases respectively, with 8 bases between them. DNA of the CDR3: TGTGCCAGCAGCTTAGGTGGAGGCGAGCAGTTCTTC. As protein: CASSLGGGEQFF.

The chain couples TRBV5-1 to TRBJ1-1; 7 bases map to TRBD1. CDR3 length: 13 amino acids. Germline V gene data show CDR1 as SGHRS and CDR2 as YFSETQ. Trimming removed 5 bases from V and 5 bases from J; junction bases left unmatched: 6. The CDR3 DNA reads TGCGCCAGCAGTCAAAACAGGGGAACTGAAGCTTTCTTT. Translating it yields CASSQNRGTEAFF.

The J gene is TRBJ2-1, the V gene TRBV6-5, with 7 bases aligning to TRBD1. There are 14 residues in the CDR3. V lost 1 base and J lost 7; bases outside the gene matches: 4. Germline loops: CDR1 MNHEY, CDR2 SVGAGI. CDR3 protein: CASSYLMDRNEQFF. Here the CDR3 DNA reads TGTGCCAGCAGTTACTTAATGGACAGGAATGAGCAGTTCTTC.

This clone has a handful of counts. DNA of the CDR3: TGTGCCAGCGGACAGGTTTCACCCCTCCACTTT. Translation: CASGQVSPLHF. The chain combines TRBV2 with TRBJ1-6; 7 positions match TRBD1. The V and J ends lost 8 bases and 9 bases, in that order; junction bases with no gene match: 1. The CDR3 covers 11 residues. Germline V gives CDR1 SNHLY, CDR2 FYNNEI.

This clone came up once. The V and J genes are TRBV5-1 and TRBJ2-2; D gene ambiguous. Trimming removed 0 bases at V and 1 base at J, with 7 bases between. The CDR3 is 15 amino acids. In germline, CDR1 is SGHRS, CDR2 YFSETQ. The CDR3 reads CASSLDTGNTGELFF. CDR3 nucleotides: TGCGCCAGCAGCTTGGATACGGGGAACACCGGGGAGCTGTTTTTT.

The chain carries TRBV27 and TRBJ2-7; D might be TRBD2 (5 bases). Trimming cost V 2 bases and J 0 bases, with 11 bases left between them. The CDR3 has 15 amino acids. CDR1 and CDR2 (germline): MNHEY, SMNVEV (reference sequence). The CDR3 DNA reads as TGTGCCAGCAGTTTACGAGGGTTTAGCTCCTACGAGCAGTACTTC. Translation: CASSLRGFSSYEQYF.

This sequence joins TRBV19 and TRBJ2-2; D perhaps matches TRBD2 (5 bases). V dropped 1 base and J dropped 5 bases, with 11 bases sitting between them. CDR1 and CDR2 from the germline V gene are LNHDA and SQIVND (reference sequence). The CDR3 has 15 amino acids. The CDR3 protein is CASSIVVRRTGELFF. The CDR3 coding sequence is TGTGCCAGTAGTATAGTAGTGAGGAGGACCGGGGAGCTGTTTTTT.

CDR3 in amino acids: CASSLTPGQNTDTQYF. As DNA, the CDR3 is TGTGCCAGCAGCCTTACCCCGGGACAGAACACAGATACGCAGTATTTT. J is TRBJ2-3 and V is TRBV4-2; 7 bases are a match to TRBD1. CDR3 size: 16 residues. J lost 2 bases, V lost 4 bases, and 9 bases had no gene match. Germline CDR1 LGHNA, CDR2 YNFKEQ.

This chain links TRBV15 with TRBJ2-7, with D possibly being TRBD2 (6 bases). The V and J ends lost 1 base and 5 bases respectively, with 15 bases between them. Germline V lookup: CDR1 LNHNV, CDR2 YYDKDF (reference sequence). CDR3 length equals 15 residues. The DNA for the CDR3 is TGTGCCACCAGCAGAGCCCGGGGACTCGGGAACGAGCAGTACTTC. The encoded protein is CATSRARGLGNEQYF.

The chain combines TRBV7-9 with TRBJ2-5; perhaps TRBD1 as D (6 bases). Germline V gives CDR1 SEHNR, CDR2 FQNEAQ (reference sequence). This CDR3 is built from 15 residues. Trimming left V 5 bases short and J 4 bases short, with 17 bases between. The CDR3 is CASSRPGQKGETQYF. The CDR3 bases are TGTGCCAGCAGCCGACCGGGACAAAAAGGAGAGACCCAGTACTTC.

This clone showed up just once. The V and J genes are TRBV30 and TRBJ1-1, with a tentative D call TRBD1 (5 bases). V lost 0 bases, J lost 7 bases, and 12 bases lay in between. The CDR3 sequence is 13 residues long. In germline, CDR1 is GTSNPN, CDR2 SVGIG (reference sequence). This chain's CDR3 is CAWSVGGGFEAFF. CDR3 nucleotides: TGTGCCTGGAGTGTTGGCGGGGGATTTGAAGCTTTCTTT. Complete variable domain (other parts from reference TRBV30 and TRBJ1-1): SQTIHQWPATLVQPVGSPLSLECTVEGTSNPNLYWYRQAAGRGLQLLFYSVGIGQISSEVPQNLSASRPQDRQFILSSKKLLLSDSGFYLCAWSVGGGFEAFFGQGTRLTVV.

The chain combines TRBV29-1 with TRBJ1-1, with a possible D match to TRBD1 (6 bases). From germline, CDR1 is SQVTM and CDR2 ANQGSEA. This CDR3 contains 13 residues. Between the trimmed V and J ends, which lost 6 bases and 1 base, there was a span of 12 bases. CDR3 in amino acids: CSVGGLTNTEAFF. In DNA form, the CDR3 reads TGCAGCGTGGGGGGGCTCACGAACACTGAAGCTTTCTTT.

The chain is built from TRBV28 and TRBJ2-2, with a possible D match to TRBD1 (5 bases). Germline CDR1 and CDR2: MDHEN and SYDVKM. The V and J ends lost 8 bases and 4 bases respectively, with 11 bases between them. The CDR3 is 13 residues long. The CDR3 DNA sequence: TGTGCCAGCGCAAGGGGTGGCACCGGGGAGCTGTTTTTT. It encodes CASARGGTGELFF.

The CDR3 nucleotides read TGTGCCAGCAGTGGACGGACAAACGGACTATTTTCCTACAATGAGCAGTTCTTC. Translation: CASSGRTNGLFSYNEQFF. This rearrangement joins TRBV25-1 to TRBJ2-1; tentative D call: TRBD2 (6 bases). From germline, CDR1 is MGHDK and CDR2 SYGVNS. Trimming left V 4 bases short and J 1 base short, with 20 bases between. CDR3 length: 18 residues. Together with reference TRBV25-1 and TRBJ2-1, the CDR3 gives the full variable domain: EADIYQTPRYLVIGTGKKITLECSQTMGHDKMYWYQQDPGMELHLIHYSYGVNSTEKGDLSSESTVSRIRTEHFPLTLESARPSHTSQYLCASSGRTNGLFSYNEQFFGPGTRLTVL.

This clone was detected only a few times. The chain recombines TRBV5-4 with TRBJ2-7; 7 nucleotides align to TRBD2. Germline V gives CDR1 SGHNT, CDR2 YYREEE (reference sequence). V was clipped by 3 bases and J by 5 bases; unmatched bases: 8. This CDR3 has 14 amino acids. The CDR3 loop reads CASSWLAGIHEQYF. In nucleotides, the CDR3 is TGTGCCAGCAGCTGGTTAGCGGGCATACACGAGCAGTACTTC.

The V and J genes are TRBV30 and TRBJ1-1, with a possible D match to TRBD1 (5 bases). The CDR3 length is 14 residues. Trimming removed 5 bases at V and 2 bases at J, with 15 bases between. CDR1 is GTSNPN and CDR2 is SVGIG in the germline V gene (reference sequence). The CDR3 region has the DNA TGTGCCTGGCGAGAGGGACTTACAAACACTGAAGCTTTCTTT. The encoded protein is CAWREGLTNTEAFF.

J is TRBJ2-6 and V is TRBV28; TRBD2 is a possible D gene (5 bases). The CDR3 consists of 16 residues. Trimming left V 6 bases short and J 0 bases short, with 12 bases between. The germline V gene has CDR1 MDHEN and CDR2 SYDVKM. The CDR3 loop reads CASSGADGSGANVLTF. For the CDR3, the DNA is TGTGCCAGCAGCGGAGCGGACGGCTCTGGGGCCAACGTCCTGACTTTC.

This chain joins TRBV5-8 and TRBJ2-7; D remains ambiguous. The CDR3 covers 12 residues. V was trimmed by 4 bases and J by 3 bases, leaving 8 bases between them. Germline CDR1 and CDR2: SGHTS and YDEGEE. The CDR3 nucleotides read TGTGCCAGCAGCGGCCCGGGCTACGAGCAGTACTTC. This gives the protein CASSGPGYEQYF.

CDR3 nucleotides: TGTGCCAGCTCTAACACAGGGAACAATGAAAAACTGTTTTTT. Amino acids: CASSNTGNNEKLFF. This chain joins TRBV18 and TRBJ1-4; maybe TRBD1 (6 bases). Germline CDR1 reads KGHSH; CDR2 reads LQKENI. CDR3 size: 14 residues. Trimming removed 6 bases at V and 5 bases at J, with 13 bases between.

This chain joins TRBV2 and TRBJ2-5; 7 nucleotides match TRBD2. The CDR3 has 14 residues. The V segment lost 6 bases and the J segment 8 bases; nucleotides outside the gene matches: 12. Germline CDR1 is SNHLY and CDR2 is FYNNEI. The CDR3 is CASSDQAGRGTQYF. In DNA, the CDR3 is TGTGCCAGCAGCGATCAAGCGGGGAGGGGTACCCAGTACTTC.

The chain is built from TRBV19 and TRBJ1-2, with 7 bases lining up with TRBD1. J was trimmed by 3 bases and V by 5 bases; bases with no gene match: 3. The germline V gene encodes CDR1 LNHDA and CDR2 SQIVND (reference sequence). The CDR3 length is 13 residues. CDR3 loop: CASSAGQHYGYTF. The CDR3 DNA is TGTGCCAGTAGTGCGGGACAGCACTATGGCTACACCTTC.

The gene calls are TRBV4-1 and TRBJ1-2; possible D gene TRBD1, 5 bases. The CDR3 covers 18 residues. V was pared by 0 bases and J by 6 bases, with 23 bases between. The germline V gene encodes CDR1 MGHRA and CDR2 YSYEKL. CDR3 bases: TGCGCCAGCAGCCAAGATGAGTCCCCCAGGACAAGGGCCCATGGCTACACCTTC. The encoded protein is CASSQDESPRTRAHGYTF.

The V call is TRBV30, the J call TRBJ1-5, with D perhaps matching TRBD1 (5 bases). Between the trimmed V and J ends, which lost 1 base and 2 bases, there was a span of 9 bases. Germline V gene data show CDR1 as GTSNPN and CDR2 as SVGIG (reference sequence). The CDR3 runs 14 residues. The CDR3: CAWSGGFGNQPQHF. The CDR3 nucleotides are TGTGCCTGGAGTGGGGGCTTTGGCAATCAGCCCCAGCATTTT.

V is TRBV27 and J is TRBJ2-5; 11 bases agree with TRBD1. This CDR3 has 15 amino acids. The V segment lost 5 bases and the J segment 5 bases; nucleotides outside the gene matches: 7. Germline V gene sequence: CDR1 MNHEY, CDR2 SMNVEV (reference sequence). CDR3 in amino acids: CASSLGTGGRETQYF. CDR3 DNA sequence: TGTGCCAGCAGTCTGGGGACAGGGGGTAGGGAGACCCAGTACTTC.

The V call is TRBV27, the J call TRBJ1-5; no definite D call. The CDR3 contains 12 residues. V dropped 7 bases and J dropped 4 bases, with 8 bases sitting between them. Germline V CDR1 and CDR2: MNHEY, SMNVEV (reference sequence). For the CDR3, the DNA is TGTGCCAGCACCCCCCTTAATCAGCCCCAGCATTTT. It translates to CASTPLNQPQHF.

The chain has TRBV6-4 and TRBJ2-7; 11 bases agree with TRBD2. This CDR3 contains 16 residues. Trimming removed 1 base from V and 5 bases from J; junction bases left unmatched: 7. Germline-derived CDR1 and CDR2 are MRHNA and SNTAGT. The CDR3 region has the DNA TGTGCCAGCAGTGACTGTACTAGCGGGAGTCCTCACGAGCAGTACTTC. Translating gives CASSDCTSGSPHEQYF.